The source of this T cell receptor beta chain is a study of shared clonotypes between healthy human individuals. Study-level findings and limits: The study generally estimated greater richness for naive than memory subsets.

CDR1 is SGHKS, CDR2 YYEKEE, per germline (reference sequence). The CDR3 loop spans 15 amino acids. Trimming cost V 2 bases and J 0 bases, with 10 bases left between them. Points on this clone: What it binds is unknown.

The data were produced by immunoSEQ multiplex PCR, yet TCRdb's version contains in-frame clones alone and is incomplete. There are about 580,000 clones in the sample; roughly 98% occur only once, and approximately 0.3% lies in the top ten. Naivety among CD8 cells was defined by CD45RO negativity and positive CCR7 selection, thereby excluding terminally differentiated effector memory CD45RA+ cells. Sequencing used naive CD8+ T cells sorted from blood. The genes are TRBV5-5 and TRBJ2-3, with D perhaps matching TRBD1 (5 bases). This sequence was found in a man aged 25 to 45 in good health. CDR3 in DNA: TGTGCCAGCAGCTTAGGGGTAACTAGCACAGATACGCAGTATTTT. Encoded protein: CASSLGVTSTDTQYF.